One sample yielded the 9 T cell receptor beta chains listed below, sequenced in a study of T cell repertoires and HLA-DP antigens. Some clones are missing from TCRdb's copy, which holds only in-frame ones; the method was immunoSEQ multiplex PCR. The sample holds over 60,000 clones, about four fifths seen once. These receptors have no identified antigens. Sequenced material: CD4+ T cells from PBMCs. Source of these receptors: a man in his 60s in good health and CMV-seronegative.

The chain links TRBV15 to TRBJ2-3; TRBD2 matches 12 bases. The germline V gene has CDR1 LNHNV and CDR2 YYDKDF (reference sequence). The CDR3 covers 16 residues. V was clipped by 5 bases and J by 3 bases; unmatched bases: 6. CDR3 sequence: CATSSRTSGATDTQYF. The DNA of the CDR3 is TGTGCCACCAGCTCACGGACTAGCGGGGCAACAGATACGCAGTATTTT.

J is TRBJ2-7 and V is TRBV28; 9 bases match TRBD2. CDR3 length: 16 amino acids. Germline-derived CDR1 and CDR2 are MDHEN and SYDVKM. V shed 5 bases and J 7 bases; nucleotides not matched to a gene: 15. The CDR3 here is CASSPYLSGGRGEQYF. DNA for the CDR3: TGTGCCAGCAGTCCTTATCTTAGCGGGGGAAGGGGTGAGCAGTACTTC.

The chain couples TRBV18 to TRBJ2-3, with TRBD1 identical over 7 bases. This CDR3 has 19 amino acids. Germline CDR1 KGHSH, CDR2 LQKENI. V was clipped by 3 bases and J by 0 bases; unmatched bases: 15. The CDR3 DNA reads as TGTGCCAGCTCACCGAGCCCATGGCTGACAGGGCCTAGCACAGATACGCAGTATTTT. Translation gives CASSPSPWLTGPSTDTQYF.

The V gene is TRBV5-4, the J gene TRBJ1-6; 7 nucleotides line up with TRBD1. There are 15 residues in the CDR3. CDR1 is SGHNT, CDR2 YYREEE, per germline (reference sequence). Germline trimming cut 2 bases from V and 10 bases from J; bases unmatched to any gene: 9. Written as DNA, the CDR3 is TGTGCCAGCAGCTTCGGGAACGCAGGGGGGTCACCCCTCCACTTT. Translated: CASSFGNAGGSPLHF.

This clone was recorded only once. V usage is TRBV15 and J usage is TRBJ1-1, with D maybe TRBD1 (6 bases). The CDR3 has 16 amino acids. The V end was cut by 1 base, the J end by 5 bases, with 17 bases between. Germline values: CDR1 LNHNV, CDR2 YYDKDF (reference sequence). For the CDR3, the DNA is TGTGCCACCAGCAGAGGGAAACAGGGCTATAAGACTGAAGCTTTCTTT. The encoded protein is CATSRGKQGYKTEAFF.

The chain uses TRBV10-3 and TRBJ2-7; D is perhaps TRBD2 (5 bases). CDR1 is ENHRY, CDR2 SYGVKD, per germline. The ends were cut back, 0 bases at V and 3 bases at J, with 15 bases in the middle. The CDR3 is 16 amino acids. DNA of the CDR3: TGTGCCATCAGTGAGTCTATCAGTCAAGAGGGCTACGAGCAGTACTTC. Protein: CAISESISQEGYEQYF.

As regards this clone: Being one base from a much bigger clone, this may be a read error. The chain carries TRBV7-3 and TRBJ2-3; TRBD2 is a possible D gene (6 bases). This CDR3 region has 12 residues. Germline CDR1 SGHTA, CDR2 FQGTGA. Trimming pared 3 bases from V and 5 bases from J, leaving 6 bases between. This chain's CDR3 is CASSLEGDTQYF. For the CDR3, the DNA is TGTGCCAGCAGCTTGGAGGGAGATACGCAGTATTTT.

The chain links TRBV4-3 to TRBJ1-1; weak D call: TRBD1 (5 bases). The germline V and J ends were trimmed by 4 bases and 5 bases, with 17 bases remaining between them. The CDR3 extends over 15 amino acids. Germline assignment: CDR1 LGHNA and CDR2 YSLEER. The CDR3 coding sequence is TGCGCCAGCAGCCCCCAAGGTAGCGAGGGGACTGAAGCTTTCTTT. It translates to CASSPQGSEGTEAFF.

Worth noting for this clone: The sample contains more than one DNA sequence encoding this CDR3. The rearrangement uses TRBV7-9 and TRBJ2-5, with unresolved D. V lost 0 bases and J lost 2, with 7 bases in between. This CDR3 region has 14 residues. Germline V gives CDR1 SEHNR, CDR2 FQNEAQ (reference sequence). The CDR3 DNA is TGTGCCAGCAGCTTAGCGACCGAGCAAGAGACCCAGTACTTC. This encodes CASSLATEQETQYF. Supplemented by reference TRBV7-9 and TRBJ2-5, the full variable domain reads DTGVSQNPRHKITKRGQNVTFRCDPISEHNRLYWYRQTLGQGPEFLTYFQNEAQLEKSRLLSDRFSAERPKGSFSTLEIQRTEQGDSAMYLCASSLATEQETQYFGPGTRLLVL.